What follows are 31 T cell receptor beta chains derived from one specimen sequenced in a study of T-cell memory formation after mild COVID-19. One entry per CDR3 protein, called by TCRdb with MiXCR from the 5' RACE reads. The sample lists about half a million distinct CDR3 sequences; about 20% were seen once. Sequencing was performed on PBMCs or a T cell subset sorted from them (not recorded which). These receptors came from an adult woman who had mild COVID-19 (a few samples of this study predate the infection). Cell type and time point are not known.

This clonotype appeared many times. J is TRBJ2-5 and V is TRBV14, with D unresolved. The CDR3 has 12 residues. The V and J ends lost 3 bases and 3 bases respectively, with 5 bases between them. Germline CDR1 SGHDN, CDR2 FVKESK. The CDR3 is CASSQVKETQYF. CDR3 nucleotides: TGTGCCAGCAGCCAGGTGAAAGAGACCCAGTACTTC. The whole variable domain, remainder taken from reference TRBV14 and TRBJ2-5, is EAGVTQFPSHSVIEKGQTVTLRCDPISGHDNLYWYRRVMGKEIKFLLHFVKESKQDESGMPNNRFLAERTGGTYSTLKVQPAELEDSGVYFCASSQVKETQYFGPGTRLLVL.

This chain connects TRBV5-6 to TRBJ2-2; TRBD1 agrees at 8 bases. The CDR3 sequence is 15 residues long. Per germline, CDR1 SGHDT and CDR2 YYEEEE. Trimming removed 1 base from V and 6 bases from J; junction bases left unmatched: 5. For the CDR3, the DNA is TGTGCCAGCAGCTTGAGGACAGGGTCGGCCGGGGAGCTGTTTTTT. Amino acid sequence: CASSLRTGSAGELFF.

This chain links TRBV5-4 with TRBJ2-5, with 11 bases lining up with TRBD2. Looked up from germline, CDR1 is SGHNT and CDR2 is YYREEE (reference sequence). This CDR3 contains 16 residues. V lost 0 bases to trimming and J lost 5 bases; unmatched junction nucleotides: 6. The CDR3 DNA is TGTGCCAGCAGCTTGGATAGTCCTAGCGGGGGGGAGACCCAGTACTTC. As protein: CASSLDSPSGGETQYF. Full variable domain (missing parts from reference TRBV5-4 and TRBJ2-5): ETGVTQSPTHLIKTRGQQVTLRCSSQSGHNTVSWYQQALGQGPQFIFQYYREEENGRGNFPPRFSGLQFPNYSSELNVNALELDDSALYLCASSLDSPSGGETQYFGPGTRLLVL.

This clonotype was seen more than once but under ten times. The chain recombines TRBV5-1 with TRBJ1-2; TRBD1 matches 8 bases. The V gene end was trimmed by 0 bases and the J gene end by 6 bases; junction bases not matched to a gene: 4. The length of the CDR3 is 14 residues. The germline V gene has CDR1 SGHRS and CDR2 YFSETQ. Here the CDR3 DNA reads TGCGCCAGCAGCTTGGGACAGGGGAAGGATGGCTACACCTTC. Its translation is CASSLGQGKDGYTF.

V and J are TRBV4-3 and TRBJ1-1; D gene ambiguous. V lost 1 base, J lost 6 bases, and 12 bases lay in between. The CDR3 runs to 14 residues. The germline V gene encodes CDR1 LGHNA and CDR2 YSLEER. CDR3 bases: TGCGCCAGCAGCCAAGTTCCGTTACCGTCTGAAGCTTTCTTT. It translates to CASSQVPLPSEAFF.

This clonotype showed up just a few times. The chain couples TRBV30 to TRBJ2-2; TRBD1 might be the D (6 bases). The ends were cut back, 0 bases at V and 4 bases at J, with 6 bases in the middle. There are 13 residues in the CDR3. The germline CDR1 and CDR2 sequences are GTSNPN and SVGIG (reference sequence). The CDR3 sequence: CAWSVGGTGELFF. The CDR3 DNA follows: TGTGCCTGGAGTGTAGGGGGCACCGGGGAGCTGTTTTTT.

This clonotype was seen repeatedly, ten times or more. The chain recombines TRBV7-9 with TRBJ2-1, with 9 bases identical to TRBD2. Germline loops: CDR1 SEHNR, CDR2 FQNEAQ (reference sequence). The CDR3 extends over 13 amino acids. With 3 bases clipped from V and 6 bases from J, the junction kept 0 bases outside the gene matches. The CDR3 is CASSFSGSNEQFF. The CDR3 nucleotides are TGTGCCAGCAGCTTTAGCGGGAGCAATGAGCAGTTCTTC.

This clonotype was found a few times. The chain links TRBV7-9 to TRBJ2-1; D possibly corresponds to TRBD2 (5 bases). Germline CDR1 is SEHNR and CDR2 is FQNEAQ (reference sequence). The CDR3 is made up of 15 amino acids. Trimming pared 0 bases from V and 8 bases from J, leaving 14 bases between. For the CDR3, the DNA is TGTGCCAGCAGCTTAGCTTTTACGACCGGGGATGAGCAGTTCTTC. It codes for CASSLAFTTGDEQFF.

This clonotype was recorded a few times. The chain uses TRBV10-3 and TRBJ2-5, with D tentatively TRBD1 (5 bases). The germline V gene has CDR1 ENHRY and CDR2 SYGVKD. V was cut by 0 bases and J by 3 bases, with 11 bases left in between. The CDR3 consists of 15 residues. CDR3 bases: TGTGCCATCAGTGAGTCGGGGCGGCCTGAAGAGACCCAGTACTTC. This gives the protein CAISESGRPEETQYF.

The table lists this clonotype with a few counts. The chain recombines TRBV3-1 with TRBJ2-2; 8 bases map to TRBD2. Germline V gene data show CDR1 as LGHDT and CDR2 as YNNKEL (reference sequence). This CDR3 contains 14 residues. Unmatched junction bases numbered 3, after V lost 3 bases and J lost 6 bases. The CDR3, as DNA: TGTGCCAGCAGCCACGGGGGGGCTGCCGGGGAGCTGTTTTTT. This codes for CASSHGGAAGELFF.

This clonotype was detected only a few times. This chain joins TRBV9 and TRBJ1-2; D is perhaps TRBD1 (6 bases). The CDR3 extends over 15 amino acids. V dropped 3 bases and J dropped 1 base, with 13 bases sitting between them. The germline CDR1 and CDR2 sequences are SGDLS and YYNGEE. CDR3 residues: CASSGTGTFNYGYTF. CDR3 DNA sequence: TGTGCCAGCAGCGGTACAGGGACCTTTAACTATGGCTACACCTTC. Combining the CDR3 with reference TRBV9 and TRBJ1-2 gives the whole variable domain DSGVTQTPKHLITATGQRVTLRCSPRSGDLSVYWYQQSLDQGLQFLIQYYNGEERAKGNILERFSAQQFPDLHSELNLSSLELGDSALYFCASSGTGTFNYGYTFGSGTRLTVV.

A few counts support this clonotype. The CDR3 loop is CASSSAPGAPYEQYF. DNA of the CDR3: TGTGCCAGCAGCTCCGCTCCGGGGGCCCCCTACGAGCAGTACTTC. V gene TRBV11-1 combines with J gene TRBJ2-7, with D perhaps assigned TRBD1 or TRBD2 (6 bases each). The CDR3 is 15 residues long. From germline, CDR1 is SGHAT and CDR2 FQDESV (reference sequence). V gave up 4 bases and J gave up 2 bases, with 15 bases separating them.

CDR3 sequence (DNA): TGTGCCAGCAGCTTGGGGTGGTCCGGGTTGGACACTGAAGCTTTCTTT. It specifies CASSLGWSGLDTEAFF. The genes are TRBV5-5 and TRBJ1-1; D uncertain. The CDR3 loop spans 16 amino acids. CDR1 SGHKS and CDR2 YYEKEE come from the germline V gene (reference sequence). Trimming stripped 0 bases from V and 3 bases from J, with 15 bases between. Full variable domain (missing parts from reference TRBV5-5 and TRBJ1-1): DAGVTQSPTHLIKTRGQQVTLRCSPISGHKSVSWYQQVLGQGPQFIFQYYEKEERGRGNFPDRFSARQFPNYSSELNVNALLLGDSALYLCASSLGWSGLDTEAFFGQGTRLTVV.

This rearrangement joins TRBV7-9 to TRBJ2-5; tentatively, D is TRBD1 (6 bases). In germline, CDR1 is SEHNR, CDR2 FQNEAQ (reference sequence). The V end was cut by 5 bases, the J end by 3 bases, with 25 bases between. The CDR3 is 18 amino acids. The CDR3 sequence is CASSQRRQAERTKETQYF. DNA of the CDR3: TGTGCCAGCAGCCAACGTAGACAGGCCGAAAGAACAAAAGAGACCCAGTACTTC.

This clonotype occurred a few times. V and J are TRBV18 and TRBJ2-7; 10 nucleotides line up with TRBD1. The CDR3 has 15 residues. Trimming removed 3 bases from V and 3 bases from J; junction bases left unmatched: 5. Germline V gives CDR1 KGHSH, CDR2 LQKENI. The CDR3 coding sequence is TGTGCCAGCTCACCTACGGGACAGGGGTTCTACGAGCAGTACTTC. Translation gives CASSPTGQGFYEQYF.

The chain carries TRBV9 and TRBJ2-7; the match to TRBD2 covers 10 bases. Trimming at V came to 0 bases and at J to 6 bases, leaving 9 bases not matched to a gene. The CDR3 spans 16 residues. Germline CDR1 and CDR2: SGDLS and YYNGEE. The chain's CDR3 is CASSVDVGTSVGEQYF. The CDR3 nucleotides are TGTGCCAGCAGCGTAGATGTTGGGACTAGCGTTGGCGAGCAGTACTTC.

Written as DNA, the CDR3 is TGCAGCGTTGGACAGGGGCGCGGGTACGAGCAGTACTTC. It codes for CSVGQGRGYEQYF. The chain has TRBV29-1 and TRBJ2-7; TRBD1 matches at 8 bases. CDR1 is SQVTM, CDR2 ANQGSEA, per germline. CDR3 length: 13 amino acids. V dropped 4 bases and J dropped 4; count of bases not matched to a gene: 6.

The chain links TRBV12-3 or TRBV12-4 to TRBJ2-7; D assignment may be TRBD1 or TRBD2 (7 bases each). The germline V and J ends were trimmed by 7 bases and 5 bases, with 21 bases remaining between them. The CDR3 consists of 15 residues. This CDR3 reads CASTRGGDSRHEQYF. The CDR3 DNA follows: TGTGCCAGCACTCGGGGAGGGGACAGTCGTCACGAGCAGTACTTC.

The chain couples TRBV2 to TRBJ2-7; D unresolved. Between the trimmed V and J ends, which lost 4 bases and 0 bases, there was a span of 10 bases. This CDR3 comprises 14 residues. Germline loops: CDR1 SNHLY, CDR2 FYNNEI. In DNA, the CDR3 is TGTGCCAGCAGTGGCCAGCTCCTCTCCTACGAGCAGTACTTC. Encoded protein: CASSGQLLSYEQYF. Full variable domain (outside the CDR3, taken from reference TRBV2 and TRBJ2-7): EPEVTQTPSHQVTQMGQEVILRCVPISNHLYFYWYRQILGQKVEFLVSFYNNEISEKSEIFDDQFSVERPDGSNFTLKIRSTKLEDSAMYFCASSGQLLSYEQYFGPGTRLTVT.

This clonotype has just a few counts. The chain recombines TRBV15 with TRBJ2-1; no definite D call. Trimming left V 3 bases short and J 10 bases short, with 16 bases between. This CDR3 is 14 amino acids long. The V gene's germline CDR1 is LNHNV and CDR2 YYDKDF (reference sequence). The CDR3 reads CATSSDFMAREQFF. In nucleotides, the CDR3 is TGTGCCACCAGCAGCGATTTCATGGCACGGGAGCAGTTCTTC.

The V call is TRBV7-9, the J call TRBJ1-1, with a possible D match to TRBD1 (5 bases). This CDR3 contains 17 residues. From germline, CDR1 is SEHNR and CDR2 FQNEAQ (reference sequence). Trimming removed 5 bases at V and 3 bases at J, with 22 bases between. CDR3 sequence (DNA): TGTGCCAGCAGCGGAGGGCCGGGGGACCCGGGGTACACTGAAGCTTTCTTT. Amino acid sequence: CASSGGPGDPGYTEAFF.

The rearrangement uses TRBV7-2 and TRBJ1-2; tentative D call: TRBD1 (6 bases). Trimming left V 1 base short and J 7 bases short, with 13 bases between. The CDR3 sequence is 14 residues long. Germline CDR1 SGHTA, CDR2 FQGNSA. The CDR3 loop is CASSLGGGRFGYTF. CDR3 bases: TGTGCCAGCAGCTTAGGCGGGGGCAGGTTTGGCTACACCTTC.

V usage is TRBV7-9 and J usage is TRBJ2-1, with 7 nucleotides matching TRBD1. The CDR3 is made up of 16 amino acids. Losses at the gene ends were 7 bases for V and 6 bases for J; bases not matched to a gene: 15. Germline V gene data show CDR1 as SEHNR and CDR2 as FQNEAQ (reference sequence). CDR3 in amino acids: CASTLLYRGRVNEQFF. The CDR3 region has the DNA TGTGCCAGCACCCTACTCTACAGGGGAAGGGTCAATGAGCAGTTCTTC.

This clonotype was counted only a few times. The J gene is TRBJ2-1, the V gene TRBV7-3, with D possibly matching TRBD2 (6 bases). The V end lost 5 bases, the J end lost 4 bases, and 15 bases lay between the germline ends. This CDR3 is built from 15 residues. Germline V gene data show CDR1 as SGHTA and CDR2 as FQGTGA. For the CDR3, the DNA is TGTGCCAGCAGCCATTCCCTAGCGAATTACAATGAGCAGTTCTTC. Protein sequence: CASSHSLANYNEQFF.

This rearrangement joins TRBV4-2 to TRBJ1-1; D is unresolved. The V gene lost 0 bases and the J gene lost 6 bases, with 8 bases spanning the gap. CDR3 size: 13 residues. Germline V gives CDR1 LGHNA, CDR2 YNFKEQ. For the CDR3, the DNA is TGTGCCAGCAGCCAAGATTTAAGGCCTGAAGCTTTCTTT. It yields the protein CASSQDLRPEAFF.

This chain uses TRBV12-3 or TRBV12-4 with TRBJ2-2; 9 bases agree with TRBD1. CDR3 length: 16 amino acids. V shed 4 bases and J 5 bases; nucleotides not matched to a gene: 8. CDR3 DNA sequence: TGTGCCAGCAGTTCGGGGACAGGGTCAGGAACCGGGGAGCTGTTTTTT. The encoded protein is CASSSGTGSGTGELFF.

This clonotype came up a few times. The chain has TRBV6-5 and TRBJ2-3; D ambiguous. The CDR3 loop spans 14 amino acids. Germline-derived CDR1 and CDR2 are MNHEY and SVGAGI. Deletions cut 5 bases from V and 0 bases from J, with 9 bases between. CDR3 loop: CASSKDFSTDTQYF. CDR3 nucleotide sequence: TGTGCCAGCAGTAAGGATTTTAGCACAGATACGCAGTATTTT.

The table lists this clonotype with many counts. V gene TRBV12-3 or TRBV12-4 combines with J gene TRBJ1-3; D not certain. The CDR3 runs to 15 residues. Trimming removed 3 bases at V and 0 bases at J, with 9 bases between. CDR3 nucleotide sequence: TGTGCCAGCAGTTTTACGTCCGGCTCTGGAAACACCATATATTTT. Protein product: CASSFTSGSGNTIYF.

The V and J genes are TRBV7-9 and TRBJ2-3, with 11 bases that match TRBD1. Trimming at V came to 4 bases and at J to 1 base, leaving 4 bases not matched to a gene. The V gene's germline CDR1 is SEHNR and CDR2 FQNEAQ (reference sequence). CDR3 length equals 16 residues. CDR3 coding DNA: TGTGCCAGCAGCTCCGGGACAGGGGGACGCACAGATACGCAGTATTTT. Translated: CASSSGTGGRTDTQYF.

The V gene is TRBV7-9, the J gene TRBJ1-6; the match to TRBD1 covers 8 bases. The V gene's germline CDR1 is SEHNR and CDR2 FQNEAQ (reference sequence). V lost 4 bases, J lost 7 bases, and 3 bases stayed unmatched. This CDR3 has 14 residues. As DNA, the CDR3 is TGTGCCAGCAGCTCGGGACAGGTCAATTCACCCCTCCACTTT. Translated, it gives CASSSGQVNSPLHF.

In its sample, this clonotype was seen a few times. The chain recombines TRBV11-2 with TRBJ2-3; 9 positions agree with TRBD1. Trimming took 1 base from V and 2 from J; bases not matched to a gene: 4. The CDR3 length is 16 residues. CDR1 is SGHAT, CDR2 FQNNGV, per germline. The CDR3 DNA is TGTGCCAGCAGCTTAGTCGGACAGGGGAACACAGATACGCAGTATTTT. It translates to CASSLVGQGNTDTQYF.